This TCR beta chain was found in a study of post-analysis software for immune sequencing data (dated by TCRdb to about 2015). Turning to the overall study: Recorded disease courses included relapsing-remitting, secondary progressive and progressive-relapsing multiple sclerosis, with some patients lacking subtype annotation. Patient repertoires were compared against roughly 12 previously published healthy control repertoires from donors aged 6 to 25 years. A subset of samples was prepared in parallel using single-end sample barcoding, then pooled and co-amplified after Illumina adapter ligation. The full study reports these points: The multiple sclerosis patient group was slightly younger than the control group. When samples were clustered directly using the F measure, samples prepared in the same batch co-clustered strongly, which prompted a batch-effect correction. Patients showed significantly higher frequencies than controls for several TRBV segments, among them TRBV5-6, TRBV5-1 and TRBV20-1. Significantly lower normalized Chao1 diversity was found in multiple sclerosis patients than in controls, suggesting substantial peripheral T-cell clonal expansion.

The CDR3 sequence holds 16 residues, the cysteine and phenylalanine included. The sequence is cut down to CDR3 DNA, 48 bases in frame from base 1. V and J are truncated by 1 base and 0 bases respectively, leaving an intervening sequence of 9 bases. The germline V gene supplies CDR1 LGHNA and CDR2 YNFKEQ. Points on this clonotype: Its cognate antigen has yet to be identified. No per-base quality is available; no much larger clone lies one base away.

The library relied on PCR. The run used an Illumina HiSeq 2500. To reduce PCR and sequencing biases, unique molecular identifiers were incorporated into the TCR beta cDNA libraries. Every 1 to 10 million input T cells yielded approximately 500,000 cDNA molecules, meaning each molecule approximated one T cell. The patient libraries were prepared and sequenced with the same protocol used for the earlier healthy control dataset. Samples belonging to the same batch were prepared together, multiplexed and sequenced on a shared HiSeq lane. For the original study's pipeline: MIGEC handled the raw barcoded reads, throwing out single-read molecular identifier groups before consensus assembly and CDR3 extraction. Clonotype tables were post-analysed with VDJtools, normalizing diversity by down-sampling all datasets to the smallest sample size. To correct batch-related cross-sample contamination, repertoire overlap clustering matched CDR3 amino acid sequences but not nucleotide sequences. TCRdb handled the public reads itself, with Q25 trimming in fastp and clone calling in MiXCR, and kept productive beta chains. Identical CDR3 protein sequences are pooled into one entry, listed with their most common genes and DNA. TCRdb, not the authors, supplied the V and J calls. The sample includes almost 700,000 distinct CDR3 sequences, with 59% observed a single time. The ten largest clones add up to around 10% of the sample.

To demonstrate the VDJtools post-analysis software, the study profiled TCR beta repertoires from the peripheral blood of 10 to 15 young patients with multiple sclerosis. The multiple sclerosis patients were children and adolescents ranging in age from about 6 to 16 years. The rearrangement combines TRBV4-2 with TRBJ1-4, with the D gene not confidently named. Sequencing was done on a sample of blood. The clonotype was recovered from a girl aged 2-10 years with multiple sclerosis. In nucleotides, the sequence is TGTGCCAGCAGCCAAGCCCGGGATCCAACTAATGAAAAACTGTTTTTT. It translates as CASSQARDPTNEKLFF.